A single T cell receptor (beta chain) is shown here with its context. It lacks a known antigen. No per-base quality is available; no much larger clone lies one base away. The record originates from a study of blood T cell repertoires in COVID-19 (dated by TCRdb to 2018 to 2021). Study-level background: Samples covering the acute and convalescent phases of COVID-19 were provided by collaborators in the United States, Italy and Spain. The prospective study material was composed of cDNA or gDNA derived from T cells, B-cell-depleted T cells, or PBMCs. Subjects who had been exposed to COVID-19, were actively infected with it, or had recovered from it provided the deeply sampled blood TCRbeta repertoires that made up the dataset. A freely available public database, intended as a resource for researchers studying the immune response to SARS-CoV-2, is where the repertoires were released. The samples were drawn from two sources: the first 160 participants of the ongoing ImmuneRACE study, and some 1,300 subjects contributed by 6 global collaborators. The sample metadata nearly always contained a de-identified subject ID, COVID-19 status, age in years and sex. Where HLA class I and class II types were available, the types were taken from metadata supplied by the sample provider, not from assay-based typing.

Points the paper makes about the study in general: The quantity of clinical and demographic metadata differed by source and by participant and was supplied without curation.

Counted from cysteine to phenylalanine, this CDR3 has 18 amino acids. CDR3 DNA only is kept here, 54 bases in frame from base 1. Trimming takes 0 bases off V and 7 bases off J; junction bases not matched to a gene: 14. CDR1 SGHRS and CDR2 YFSETQ were looked up in the germline V gene. TCRbeta CDR3 regions were amplified from genomic DNA using the immunoSEQ Assay, a bias-controlled multiplex PCR. Processing in the source paper ran as follows. Nucleated cell counts per sample were estimated from amplification of reference gene primers within the assay. To quantify the absolute abundance of each unique TCRbeta CDR3 rearrangement, sequence reads were collapsed and filtered. For each sample, productive Simpson clonality was calculated as the square root of Simpson's diversity index across productive rearrangements. TCRdb provides this immuneACCESS table in a form limited to in-frame rearrangements. Some clones are lacking; in checked studies, under half of them reflect an unresolved V gene, and why the rest are absent is not known. For V, J and clone size, that table is used; D and trimming come from the DNA. Recorded for this sample are roughly 250,000 clones; approximately 86% of them occurred a single time. The top ten constitute about 3.3% of the sample.

Participants in the prospective study were enrolled through a virtual design, were aged roughly 18 to 100 years, and lived in 24 United States geographic areas. Cohort assignment in the prospective study relied on participant-reported clinical history from a screening survey and a study questionnaire. Each participant in the prospective study had whole blood, serum and a nasopharyngeal or oropharyngeal swab collected by mobile phlebotomists. Participants in the prospective study had the option to provide additional blood draws and questionnaires over a roughly 2-month period. Blood samples from the prospective study were shipped frozen or at room temperature prior to DNA extraction.

This TCR came from a woman in her forties with acute COVID-19. Sequenced sample: PBMCs or T cells enriched from blood (not recorded which). This receptor chain uses TRBV5-1 and TRBJ2-1; TRBD2 agrees with 9 junctional bases. The CDR3 region has the sequence CASSLGMRLAENGNEQFF. The DNA reads as follows: TGCGCCAGCAGCTTGGGAATGCGACTAGCGGAAAACGGAAATGAGCAGTTCTTC.